Below are 27 T cell receptor beta chains sequenced from a single sample in a study of shared clonotypes between healthy human individuals. Naive CD8 cells, CD45RO-negative and positively selected for CCR7, excluded terminally differentiated effector memory CD45RA+ cells. TCRdb's table, derived via immunoSEQ multiplex PCR, lists solely in-frame clones and lacks some. The sample lists about 2.1 million clones, approximately 94% seen once, with around 1.7% in the top ten. Material: naive CD8+ T cells from PBMCs. The source of these receptors is a man between 18 and 35 years old in good health. Some clones in this sample may be carry-over from other donors' samples.

The chain is built from TRBV12-5 and TRBJ2-3; 9 bases fit TRBD2. Germline assignment: CDR1 LGHNT and CDR2 FRNRAP. Trimming removed 0 bases from V and 2 bases from J; junction bases left unmatched: 12. The CDR3 runs 19 residues. CDR3 loop: CASGLVSPSGRTYTDTQYF. In DNA, the CDR3 is TGTGCTAGTGGTTTGGTCTCGCCAAGCGGGAGGACATACACAGATACGCAGTATTTT.

The V gene is TRBV28, the J gene TRBJ2-7, with TRBD1 matching 8 bases. Per germline, CDR1 MDHEN and CDR2 SYDVKM. The CDR3 runs to 16 residues. J lost 0 bases, V lost 8 bases, and 12 bases had no gene match. As DNA, the CDR3 is TGTGCCAGCCATGAAACGGACAGGGTCAGCTCCTACGAGCAGTACTTC. Its translation is CASHETDRVSSYEQYF.

The chain employs TRBV7-9 and TRBJ2-1; TRBD2 matches 11 bases. The V segment lost 5 bases and the J segment 8 bases; nucleotides outside the gene matches: 11. CDR1 and CDR2 (germline): SEHNR, FQNEAQ (reference sequence). The length of the CDR3 is 16 residues. The CDR3, as DNA: TGTGCCAGCAGCACGACTAGCGGGGATTTTGGCGATGAGCAGTTCTTC. Its protein product is CASSTTSGDFGDEQFF.

The J gene is TRBJ2-1, the V gene TRBV27; no clear D gene. In germline, CDR1 is MNHEY, CDR2 SMNVEV (reference sequence). V was pared by 2 bases and J by 5 bases, with 7 bases between. The CDR3 sequence is 13 residues long. The CDR3 is CASSLVPNNEQFF. The CDR3 coding sequence is TGTGCCAGCAGTTTAGTCCCCAACAATGAGCAGTTCTTC.

This chain uses TRBV7-9 with TRBJ2-7; maybe TRBD1 (6 bases). V lost 1 base and J 6 bases, leaving 10 bases between the germline ends. The CDR3 consists of 13 residues. Per the germline V gene, CDR1 is SEHNR and CDR2 is FQNEAQ (reference sequence). The CDR3 spells CASSLGGRPEQYF. DNA for the CDR3: TGTGCCAGCAGCTTAGGGGGGCGACCCGAGCAGTACTTC. Drawing the rest from reference TRBV7-9 and TRBJ2-7, the complete variable domain is DTGVSQNPRHKITKRGQNVTFRCDPISEHNRLYWYRQTLGQGPEFLTYFQNEAQLEKSRLLSDRFSAERPKGSFSTLEIQRTEQGDSAMYLCASSLGGRPEQYFGPGTRLTVT.

This clone showed up just once. This chain links TRBV11-2 with TRBJ2-7; 9 bases map to TRBD2. CDR3 length: 18 residues. With 4 bases clipped from V and 0 bases from J, the junction kept 13 bases outside the gene matches. Germline V gives CDR1 SGHAT, CDR2 FQNNGV. CDR3 sequence reads: CASSSIPAGGHSSYEQYF. CDR3 DNA sequence: TGTGCCAGCAGCTCCATTCCAGCGGGAGGCCATAGCTCCTACGAGCAGTACTTC.

V and J are TRBV29-1 and TRBJ1-1, with D unclear. Trimming removed 4 bases at V and 0 bases at J, with 9 bases between. Germline V gene data show CDR1 as SQVTM and CDR2 as ANQGSEA. This CDR3 is built from 13 residues. DNA of the CDR3: TGCAGCGTTGGGGCAGAATTGAACACTGAAGCTTTCTTT. This encodes CSVGAELNTEAFF.

This chain connects TRBV29-1 to TRBJ2-1, with D possibly matching TRBD1 (5 bases). V was clipped by 5 bases and J by 9 bases, with 17 bases between them. This CDR3 region has 13 residues. Germline CDR1 is SQVTM and CDR2 is ANQGSEA. Written as DNA, the CDR3 is TGCAGCGTTTACACTGACTGGGGCGGTGAGCAGTTCTTC. This translates into CSVYTDWGGEQFF.

This clone was counted only a few times. This chain connects TRBV7-9 to TRBJ2-3; 9 bases are shared with TRBD2. This CDR3 contains 14 residues. Germline V gene lookup returns CDR1 SEHNR and CDR2 FQNEAQ (reference sequence). Trimming took 4 bases from V and 8 from J; bases not matched to a gene: 7. The CDR3 region is CASSYPELAGTQYF. The CDR3 DNA sequence: TGTGCCAGCAGCTACCCCGAACTAGCGGGTACGCAGTATTTT. The full variable domain, its missing parts supplied by reference TRBV7-9 and TRBJ2-3, is DTGVSQNPRHKITKRGQNVTFRCDPISEHNRLYWYRQTLGQGPEFLTYFQNEAQLEKSRLLSDRFSAERPKGSFSTLEIQRTEQGDSAMYLCASSYPELAGTQYFGPGTRLTVL.

The chain couples TRBV2 to TRBJ1-5; tentative D call: TRBD1 (5 bases). The CDR3 is made up of 15 amino acids. The V end was cut by 8 bases, the J end by 5 bases, with 19 bases between. Germline CDR1 reads SNHLY; CDR2 reads FYNNEI. CDR3 sequence: CASGADLKPHQPQHF. Here the CDR3 DNA reads TGTGCCAGCGGGGCAGACCTTAAACCACATCAGCCCCAGCATTTT.

The chain couples TRBV11-1 to TRBJ2-1; TRBD2 matches at 7 bases. CDR1 and CDR2 from the germline V gene are SGHAT and FQDESV (reference sequence). This CDR3 has 14 residues. The junction had 12 bases not matched to a gene; V was cut back by 7 bases and J by 9 bases. This chain's CDR3 is CASTLAVTGSEQFF. CDR3 DNA sequence: TGTGCCAGCACGCTAGCGGTTACCGGAAGTGAGCAGTTCTTC.

This chain links TRBV14 with TRBJ2-6; D perhaps matches TRBD2 (5 bases). V lost 0 bases and J lost 1, with 10 bases in between. The CDR3 length is 17 residues. The germline V gene has CDR1 SGHDN and CDR2 FVKESK. The CDR3 loop is CASSQDLLASGANVLTF. CDR3 in DNA: TGTGCCAGCAGCCAAGATCTCCTAGCTTCTGGGGCCAACGTCCTGACTTTC.

The V gene is TRBV7-8, the J gene TRBJ2-7, with TRBD1 matching 8 bases. From germline, CDR1 is SGHVS and CDR2 FQNEAQ. The junction had 9 bases not matched to a gene; V was cut back by 4 bases and J by 4 bases. The CDR3 loop spans 15 amino acids. This CDR3 reads CASSSPSDRGYEQYF. The CDR3 DNA sequence: TGTGCCAGCAGCTCCCCCAGCGACAGGGGATACGAGCAGTACTTC.

The V and J genes are TRBV9 and TRBJ1-2; D is uncertain. The germline V and J ends were trimmed by 0 bases and 4 bases, with 19 bases remaining between them. The CDR3 loop spans 17 amino acids. Per germline, CDR1 SGDLS and CDR2 YYNGEE. CDR3: CASSVAGGTAAGYGYTF. The CDR3, as DNA: TGTGCCAGCAGCGTAGCCGGTGGTACGGCAGCAGGCTATGGCTACACCTTC.

On this clone: Relative to the germline gene, one junction end is altered; a read error may explain this. The chain carries TRBV7-8 and TRBJ2-7, with D perhaps TRBD2 (6 bases). The CDR3 extends over 15 amino acids. CDR1 and CDR2 from the germline V gene are SGHVS and FQNEAQ. Here the CDR3 DNA reads TGTGCCAGCAGTCCGATCCCGGGACTCTCCTCCGAGCAGTACTTC. Its protein product is CASSPIPGLSSEQYF.

The chain is built from TRBV27 and TRBJ1-1, with D uncertain. Trimming took 2 bases from V and 5 from J, leaving 12 bases between them. The CDR3 has 14 amino acids. Per the germline V gene, CDR1 is MNHEY and CDR2 is SMNVEV (reference sequence). The CDR3 reads CASSLRAEATEAFF. For the CDR3, the DNA is TGTGCCAGCAGTTTAAGGGCGGAGGCGACTGAAGCTTTCTTT.

The V gene is TRBV4-3, the J gene TRBJ2-2; the D gene is possibly TRBD2 (6 bases). Trimming stripped 3 bases from V and 5 bases from J, with 22 bases between. Germline CDR1 reads LGHNA; CDR2 reads YSLEER. The CDR3 extends over 18 amino acids. This CDR3 is CASSQSRRGTGVTGELFF. CDR3 nucleotide sequence: TGCGCCAGCAGCCAGTCCCGGCGGGGCACGGGGGTTACCGGGGAGCTGTTTTTT.

The rearrangement links TRBV9 to TRBJ2-1; TRBD2 aligns across 7 bases. This CDR3 is built from 15 residues. Trimming cost V 7 bases and J 1 base; bases outside gene matches: 8. Germline CDR1 is SGDLS and CDR2 is YYNGEE. The CDR3 loop is CASLMSGVSYNEQFF. The CDR3 DNA is TGTGCCAGCTTAATGAGCGGGGTATCCTACAATGAGCAGTTCTTC.

The genes are TRBV9 and TRBJ2-6, with D possibly matching TRBD1 (5 bases). The length of the CDR3 is 17 residues. The V gene lost 0 bases and the J gene lost 0 bases, with 10 bases spanning the gap. Germline V gives CDR1 SGDLS, CDR2 YYNGEE. CDR3 loop: CASSVAREPSGANVLTF. The DNA of the CDR3 is TGTGCCAGCAGCGTAGCCAGGGAACCCTCTGGGGCCAACGTCCTGACTTTC.

J is TRBJ2-7 and V is TRBV14, with 9 bases identical to TRBD1. The CDR3 has 14 amino acids. After removal of 5 bases from V and 2 bases from J, the junction contained 4 bases not matched to a gene. Germline CDR1 reads SGHDN; CDR2 reads FVKESK. The CDR3 loop is CASSTRDRAYEQYF. The DNA of the CDR3 is TGTGCCAGCAGCACCCGGGACAGGGCCTACGAGCAGTACTTC.

This sequence joins TRBV6-5 and TRBJ1-1, with 7 bases fitting TRBD1. Trimming at V came to 6 bases and at J to 1 base, leaving 8 bases not matched to a gene. Per germline, CDR1 MNHEY and CDR2 SVGAGI. The CDR3 extends over 15 amino acids. The CDR3 spells CASRGAGGRNTEAFF. For the CDR3, the DNA is TGTGCCAGCAGAGGCGCAGGGGGGAGGAACACTGAAGCTTTCTTT.

To note about this clone: Different DNA sequences within this sample yield the same CDR3. The V and J genes are TRBV7-2 and TRBJ2-1, with TRBD1 matching 8 bases. The CDR3 extends over 15 amino acids. With V trimmed by 1 base and J by 3 bases, 2 bases remained unmatched. Germline V CDR1 and CDR2: SGHTA, FQGNSA. Written as DNA, the CDR3 is TGTGCCAGCAGCTTAGGACAGGGGATCTACAATGAGCAGTTCTTC. It encodes CASSLGQGIYNEQFF. Using reference TRBV7-2 and TRBJ2-1 for the parts outside the CDR3, the full variable domain is GAGVSQSPSNKVTEKGKDVELRCDPISGHTALYWYRQSLGQGLEFLIYFQGNSAPDKSGLPSDRFSAERTGGSVSTLTIQRTQQEDSAVYLCASSLGQGIYNEQFFGPGTRLTVL.

The V gene is TRBV5-5, the J gene TRBJ2-7; D is ambiguous. The germline V gene encodes CDR1 SGHKS and CDR2 YYEKEE (reference sequence). This CDR3 spans 13 amino acids. The ends were cut back, 0 bases at V and 6 bases at J, with 10 bases in the middle. Here the CDR3 reads CASSLADALEQYF. The CDR3 DNA is TGTGCCAGCAGCTTGGCGGACGCTCTCGAGCAGTACTTC. The full variable domain, in which reference TRBV5-5 and TRBJ2-7 provide the parts outside the CDR3, is DAGVTQSPTHLIKTRGQQVTLRCSPISGHKSVSWYQQVLGQGPQFIFQYYEKEERGRGNFPDRFSARQFPNYSSELNVNALLLGDSALYLCASSLADALEQYFGPGTRLTVT.

The chain employs TRBV2 and TRBJ2-7; 9 bases map to TRBD1. The germline CDR1 and CDR2 sequences are SNHLY and FYNNEI. Unmatched junction bases numbered 5, after V lost 4 bases and J lost 4 bases. This CDR3 contains 14 residues. The CDR3 spells CASSARDRVYEQYF. CDR3 coding DNA: TGTGCCAGCAGTGCCCGGGACAGGGTTTACGAGCAGTACTTC. Full variable domain (outside the CDR3, taken from reference TRBV2 and TRBJ2-7): EPEVTQTPSHQVTQMGQEVILRCVPISNHLYFYWYRQILGQKVEFLVSFYNNEISEKSEIFDDQFSVERPDGSNFTLKIRSTKLEDSAMYFCASSARDRVYEQYFGPGTRLTVT.

The V and J genes are TRBV29-1 and TRBJ2-7; 9 bases line up with TRBD2. Germline loops: CDR1 SQVTM, CDR2 ANQGSEA. The CDR3 contains 14 residues. V shed 6 bases and J 6 bases; nucleotides not matched to a gene: 12. The CDR3 reads CSVRGGVLAREQYF. In DNA, the CDR3 is TGCAGCGTCCGCGGGGGGGTTCTAGCTCGCGAGCAGTACTTC.

This chain uses TRBV28 with TRBJ2-3; 9 nucleotides align to TRBD2. Germline V gene sequence: CDR1 MDHEN, CDR2 SYDVKM. The CDR3 totals 16 residues. Unmatched junction bases numbered 9, after V lost 5 bases and J lost 3 bases. CDR3 sequence: CASSPLFSGRTDTQYF. CDR3 in DNA: TGTGCCAGCAGTCCCCTATTTAGCGGGAGAACAGATACGCAGTATTTT.

V gene TRBV5-6 combines with J gene TRBJ2-5; weak D call: TRBD1 (6 bases). V gave up 6 bases and J gave up 2 bases, with 8 bases separating them. Germline V gives CDR1 SGHDT, CDR2 YYEEEE. This CDR3 has 12 residues. The CDR3 nucleotides are TGTGCCAGCAACGGACAGCAAGAGACCCAGTACTTC. Protein: CASNGQQETQYF. Supplemented by reference TRBV5-6 and TRBJ2-5, the full variable domain reads DAGVTQSPTHLIKTRGQQVTLRCSPKSGHDTVSWYQQALGQGPQFIFQYYEEEERQRGNFPDRFSGHQFPNYSSELNVNALLLGDSALYLCASNGQQETQYFGPGTRLLVL.